This is a list of T cell receptor beta chains from one sample in a study of blood T cells in healthy people across ages. TCRdb reprocessed the 5' RACE reads via MiXCR and lists one record per CDR3 protein. The sample includes about 730,000 distinct CDR3 sequences, roughly two fifths of them seen just once. Sequences were obtained from blood. Source of these receptors: a woman between 55 and 75 years old in good health. Both conserved end residues are part of each CDR3. D genes are given only for firm matches.

d_call	j_call	v_call	cdr3_aa
NA	TRBJ2-4	TRBV7-2	CASSGQGGVLYF
NA	TRBJ2-7	TRBV6-1	CASSANRASSYNEQYF
NA	TRBJ2-3	TRBV12-3/TRBV12-4	CASRHGTDTQYF
NA	TRBJ1-1	TRBV5-1	CASSYLQGGTEAFF
NA	TRBJ2-4	TRBV2	CASSEQTRQYF
NA	TRBJ2-3	TRBV20-1	CSARGDPDTQYF
TRBD2	TRBJ2-1	TRBV4-3	CASSSPGTSGGNSYNEQFF
TRBD1	TRBJ2-6	TRBV28	CASSDRGSTGANVLTF
TRBD1	TRBJ2-5	TRBV2	CASRTGGLSQETQYF
NA	TRBJ2-7	TRBV25-1	CASSESPGAYEQYF
NA	TRBJ2-2	TRBV7-8	CASSLGTSNTGELFF
NA	TRBJ1-2	TRBV5-1	CASSQGQNYGYTF
NA	TRBJ2-1	TRBV7-9	CASTRNQENEQFF
NA	TRBJ2-7	TRBV6-2/TRBV6-3	CASSYKGYYEQYF
TRBD2	NA	TRBV20-1	CSARPASGSLETQYF
NA	TRBJ1-6	TRBV25-1	CASSESGLSYNSPPHF